These 11 T cell receptor beta chains originate from one sample sequenced in a study of neurological immune-mediated disorders. MiXCR, applied by TCRdb to the 5' RACE reads, yields one record per CDR3 protein. The data contain 45,000 to 65,000 distinct CDR3 sequences, about 4.2% of them singletons. Sequencing input: PBMCs. The receptors stem from a man aged 45-60 years with multiple sclerosis.

The table lists this clonotype with many counts. The J gene is TRBJ2-1, the V gene TRBV10-3, with a weak D call TRBD1 (6 bases). This CDR3 has 15 residues. V lost 2 bases and J lost 3, with 11 bases in between. Germline assignment: CDR1 ENHRY and CDR2 SYGVKD. The CDR3 coding sequence is TGTGCCATCAGTGAGGGCACACAGGGCTACAATGAGCAGTTCTTC. It is translated as CAISEGTQGYNEQFF.

There are many counts of this clonotype. This chain connects TRBV7-2 to TRBJ1-6; D ambiguous. The length of the CDR3 is 15 residues. Germline V gene lookup returns CDR1 SGHTA and CDR2 FQGNSA. Trimming stripped 1 base from V and 6 bases from J, with 10 bases between. The CDR3 reads CASSLERNSNSPLHF. DNA for the CDR3: TGTGCCAGCAGCTTAGAGCGTAACAGTAATTCACCCCTCCACTTT.

This clonotype came up many times. The rearrangement uses TRBV12-3 or TRBV12-4 and TRBJ2-3; TRBD2 aligns across 9 bases. This CDR3 region has 13 residues. J was trimmed by 9 bases and V by 6 bases; bases with no gene match: 7. The CDR3 coding sequence is TGTGCCAGCAGCAAGCGGGAGGTCCGAACGCAGTATTTT. Its protein product is CASSKREVRTQYF.

The gene calls are TRBV12-3 or TRBV12-4 and TRBJ2-7; D might be TRBD1 or TRBD2, each matching 5 bases. V lost 11 bases to trimming and J lost 2 bases, with 16 bases between them. This CDR3 spans 13 amino acids. The CDR3 DNA reads TGTGCCTCCAGGGTGGGGGAAGCCTACGAGCAGTACTTC. It encodes CASRVGEAYEQYF.

In its sample, this clonotype was seen many times. The rearrangement joins TRBV7-9 to TRBJ2-1, with D hard to call. The V gene lost 7 bases and the J gene lost 0 bases, with 7 bases spanning the gap. Germline V gene data show CDR1 as SEHNR and CDR2 as FQNEAQ (reference sequence). CDR3 length equals 13 residues. This CDR3 reads CASTLSSYNEQFF. CDR3 nucleotide sequence: TGTGCCAGCACCCTGTCCTCCTACAATGAGCAGTTCTTC. Using reference TRBV7-9 and TRBJ2-1 for the parts outside the CDR3, the full variable domain is DTGVSQNPRHKITKRGQNVTFRCDPISEHNRLYWYRQTLGQGPEFLTYFQNEAQLEKSRLLSDRFSAERPKGSFSTLEIQRTEQGDSAMYLCASTLSSYNEQFFGPGTRLTVL.

This clonotype was seen only a few times. The CDR3 coding sequence is TGTGCCAGCAGAATCGAAGCCGAGCAGTACTTC. Translated, it gives CASRIEAEQYF. This sequence joins TRBV25-1 and TRBJ2-7; D remains ambiguous. CDR1 and CDR2 from the germline V gene are MGHDK and SYGVNS. There are 11 residues in the CDR3. V lost 6 bases, J lost 6 bases, and 9 bases lay in between.

Many counts were recorded for this clonotype. V usage is TRBV5-1 and J usage is TRBJ1-1, with a possible D match to TRBD1 (5 bases). The germline CDR1 and CDR2 sequences are SGHRS and YFSETQ. V shed 6 bases and J shed 4 bases, with 13 bases lying between them. This CDR3 has 13 amino acids. The CDR3 nucleotides are TGCGCCAGCAAGGCGGGGGGTATCACTGAAGCTTTCTTT. Translating it yields CASKAGGITEAFF.

At least ten counts were recorded for this clonotype. The J gene is TRBJ2-5, the V gene TRBV5-1; TRBD1 matches at 8 bases. With 2 bases clipped from V and 4 bases from J, the junction kept 10 bases outside the gene matches. The CDR3 has 16 amino acids. CDR1 SGHRS and CDR2 YFSETQ come from the germline V gene. The CDR3 region has the DNA TGCGCCAGCAGCTTAGGTCCGACAGGGGAAGGAGAGACCCAGTACTTC. It encodes CASSLGPTGEGETQYF.

The table lists this clonotype with many counts. The V and J genes are TRBV7-2 and TRBJ1-6; tentatively, D is TRBD1 (5 bases). The germline V gene encodes CDR1 SGHTA and CDR2 FQGNSA. V lost 1 base and J 9 bases, leaving 16 bases between the germline ends. The CDR3 covers 16 residues. The CDR3 region has the DNA TGTGCCAGCAGCTTAGTGAGCCGGGGCTTGGCTTCACCCCTCCACTTT. It specifies CASSLVSRGLASPLHF.

This clonotype has at least ten counts. The chain has TRBV29-1 and TRBJ2-7; no definite D call. Germline-derived CDR1 and CDR2 are SQVTM and ANQGSEA. The ends were cut back, 0 bases at V and 3 bases at J, with 6 bases in the middle. This CDR3 contains 12 residues. As DNA, the CDR3 is TGCAGCGTTGAAGACAATGGCTACGAGCAGTACTTC. Translation gives CSVEDNGYEQYF.

This clonotype was recorded many times. The V call is TRBV4-1, the J call TRBJ2-3; a possible D gene is TRBD2 (5 bases). The CDR3 extends over 14 amino acids. Trimming took off 4 bases at V and 2 bases at J, with 10 bases between the two ends. Germline V gives CDR1 MGHRA, CDR2 YSYEKL. The CDR3 here is CASSPLLDTDTQYF. CDR3 sequence (DNA): TGCGCCAGCAGCCCGTTACTAGACACAGATACGCAGTATTTT.